This T cell receptor beta chain emerged from a study of blood T cell repertoires in COVID-19. In the original processing: Amplification of reference gene primers was used by the study to estimate nucleated cell counts. Profiled with immunoSEQ multiplex PCR; TCRdb holds only in-frame clones, not every one. The V and J calls and clone size are taken from that table; D and trimming were inferred from the DNA. The repertoire holds roughly 220,000 clones, with 75% to 85% as singletons. V lost 2 bases and J 6 bases, leaving 12 bases between the germline ends. The germline CDR1 and CDR2 sequences are SGHTA and FQGNSA. The CDR3 contains 14 residues.

The gene calls are TRBV7-2 and TRBJ2-3; D uncertain. Specimen: peripheral blood. This sequence was found in a woman aged 40 to 55 who had recovered from COVID-19. CDR3 sequence reads: CASSLLITGDTQYF. DNA for the CDR3: TGTGCCAGCAGCTTACTCATTACGGGTGATACGCAGTATTTT.